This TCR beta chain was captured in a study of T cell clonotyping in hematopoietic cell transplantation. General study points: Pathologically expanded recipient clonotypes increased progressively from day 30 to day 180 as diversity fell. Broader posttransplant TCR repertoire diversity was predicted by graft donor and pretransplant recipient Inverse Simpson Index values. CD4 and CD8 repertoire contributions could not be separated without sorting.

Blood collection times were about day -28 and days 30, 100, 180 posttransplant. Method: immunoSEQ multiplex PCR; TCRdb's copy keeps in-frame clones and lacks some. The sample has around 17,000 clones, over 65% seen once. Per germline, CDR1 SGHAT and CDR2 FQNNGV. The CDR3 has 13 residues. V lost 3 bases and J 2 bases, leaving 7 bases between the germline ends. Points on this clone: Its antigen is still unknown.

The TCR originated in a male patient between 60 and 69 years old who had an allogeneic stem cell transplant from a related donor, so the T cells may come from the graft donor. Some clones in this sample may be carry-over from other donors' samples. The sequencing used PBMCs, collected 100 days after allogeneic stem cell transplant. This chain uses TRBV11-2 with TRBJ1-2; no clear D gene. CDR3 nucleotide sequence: TGTGCCAGCAGCTTCATGGGGAACTATGGCTACACCTTC. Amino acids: CASSFMGNYGYTF.